Each of the 18 T cell receptor beta chains below was sequenced from the same sample in a study of chemoradiotherapy in HPV16-positive cancers. TCRdb's table, derived via immunoSEQ multiplex PCR, lists solely in-frame clones and lacks some. In the table there are 10,000 to 11,000 clones, 74% of which are singletons. The specimen was obtained from a patient who underwent chemoradiotherapy. These TCRs come from a human donor with HPV-associated anogenital cancer.

This clone is a singleton in its sample. This chain uses TRBV7-9 with TRBJ2-5; D is possibly TRBD1 or TRBD2 (5 bases each). Per the germline V gene, CDR1 is SEHNR and CDR2 is FQNEAQ (reference sequence). With 2 bases removed from V and 0 bases from J, the gap between germline ends came to 13 bases. This CDR3 is built from 16 residues. CDR3 nucleotide sequence: TGTGCCAGCAGCTTATATACGGGACGAAACCAAGAGACCCAGTACTTC. Protein product: CASSLYTGRNQETQYF.

The chain joins TRBV4-1 to TRBJ2-1; 7 nucleotides line up with TRBD2. The J segment lost 6 bases and the V segment lost 10 bases, leaving 6 bases of the junction unmatched. The CDR3 covers 12 residues. Germline V gene lookup returns CDR1 MGHRA and CDR2 YSYEKL. The CDR3 protein is CATRGVSNEQFF. The CDR3 DNA reads TGCGCCACCCGGGGGGTCTCCAATGAGCAGTTCTTC.

The rearrangement joins TRBV21-1 to TRBJ2-5. TRBV21-1 is a listed pseudogene. The CDR3 loop spans 13 amino acids. This CDR3 is CASNRLYQETQYF. The CDR3 region has the DNA TGTGCCAGCAATCGGCTTTACCAAGAGACCCAGTACTTC.

The chain combines TRBV11-3 with TRBJ2-5, with D possibly being TRBD1 (6 bases). The CDR3 has 14 residues. Germline lookup yields CDR1 SGHNT and CDR2 YENEEA. Deletions cut 6 bases from V and 5 bases from J, with 16 bases between. The DNA of the CDR3 is TGTGCCAGCAGGAGTGGGGGCACCGTGGAGACCCAGTACTTC. Residues: CASRSGGTVETQYF.

The chain joins TRBV5-6 to TRBJ2-1, with TRBD2 matching over 10 bases. CDR1 is SGHDT, CDR2 YYEEEE, per germline. The CDR3 sequence is 16 residues long. Trimming cost V 5 bases and J 5 bases; bases outside gene matches: 10. CDR3 sequence reads: CASRLLSGGGDNEQFF. For the CDR3, the DNA is TGTGCCAGCAGGTTGTTGAGCGGGGGGGGAGACAATGAGCAGTTCTTC.

This clone was counted once. This chain uses TRBV5-1 with TRBJ1-1; D ambiguous. Between the trimmed V and J ends, which lost 2 bases and 0 bases, there was a span of 8 bases. This CDR3 spans 14 amino acids. The germline V gene has CDR1 SGHRS and CDR2 YFSETQ. Here the CDR3 reads CASSFGRLNTEAFF. The DNA for the CDR3 is TGCGCCAGCAGCTTCGGACGGCTGAACACTGAAGCTTTCTTT.

J is TRBJ1-1 and V is TRBV19; no clear D gene. Germline values: CDR1 LNHDA, CDR2 SQIVND (reference sequence). Trimming left V 6 bases short and J 1 base short, with 9 bases between. This CDR3 spans 13 amino acids. The CDR3 here is CASRAVANTEAFF. CDR3 coding DNA: TGTGCCAGTAGGGCAGTGGCGAACACTGAAGCTTTCTTT.

V is TRBV7-8 and J is TRBJ1-1; 10 bases are a match to TRBD1. Germline assignment: CDR1 SGHVS and CDR2 FQNEAQ. The V gene end was trimmed by 5 bases and the J gene end by 4 bases; junction bases not matched to a gene: 7. The CDR3 consists of 15 residues. DNA for the CDR3: TGTGCCAGCAGCCACTGGACAGGGGGTATCACTGAAGCTTTCTTT. It translates to CASSHWTGGITEAFF.

Here the CDR3 DNA reads TGTGCCACCCGGACAGGGGATCCCACTAACTATGGCTACACCTTC. Translation: CATRTGDPTNYGYTF. This chain links TRBV27 with TRBJ1-2; 9 nucleotides align to TRBD1. Looked up from germline, CDR1 is MNHEY and CDR2 is SMNVEV (reference sequence). Germline trimming cut 10 bases from V and 0 bases from J; bases unmatched to any gene: 9. The length of the CDR3 is 15 residues.

V gene TRBV13 combines with J gene TRBJ2-5; possibly TRBD1 for D (5 bases). V lost 0 bases and J 2 bases, leaving 10 bases between the germline ends. This CDR3 is built from 15 residues. Per germline, CDR1 PRHDT and CDR2 FYEKMQ (reference sequence). The CDR3 sequence is CASSLGPGPQETQYF. DNA of the CDR3: TGTGCCAGCAGCTTAGGCCCAGGGCCTCAAGAGACCCAGTACTTC. Combining the CDR3 with reference TRBV13 and TRBJ2-5 gives the whole variable domain AAGVIQSPRHLIKEKRETATLKCYPIPRHDTVYWYQQGPGQDPQFLISFYEKMQSDKGSIPDRFSAQQFSDYHSELNMSSLELGDSALYFCASSLGPGPQETQYFGPGTRLLVL.

This chain connects TRBV30 to TRBJ2-5, with 10 bases lining up with TRBD1. Per the germline V gene, CDR1 is GTSNPN and CDR2 is SVGIG (reference sequence). The J segment lost 5 bases and the V segment lost 4 bases, leaving 7 bases of the junction unmatched. The CDR3 has 14 amino acids. CDR3 protein: CAWKSTGGGETQYF. The CDR3 nucleotides are TGTGCCTGGAAATCGACAGGGGGCGGGGAGACCCAGTACTTC.

CDR3 bases: TGTGCCAGCAATCCCGCGGGGAGGGGGGGTGAGCAGTTCTTC. It encodes CASNPAGRGGEQFF. V gene TRBV2 combines with J gene TRBJ2-1; D might be TRBD2 (7 bases). Germline lookup yields CDR1 SNHLY and CDR2 FYNNEI. Trimming cost V 7 bases and J 9 bases, with 19 bases left between them. CDR3 length equals 14 residues. The entire variable domain, with the rest obtained from reference TRBV2 and TRBJ2-1, is as follows: EPEVTQTPSHQVTQMGQEVILRCVPISNHLYFYWYRQILGQKVEFLVSFYNNEISEKSEIFDDQFSVERPDGSNFTLKIRSTKLEDSAMYFCASNPAGRGGEQFFGPGTRLTVL.

The genes are TRBV19 and TRBJ2-2; D tentatively reads TRBD1 or TRBD2 (5 bases each). The CDR3 is 14 residues long. The V end lost 8 bases, the J end lost 5 bases, and 15 bases lay between the germline ends. Germline CDR1 and CDR2: LNHDA and SQIVND (reference sequence). CDR3 in amino acids: CASYRTSGTGELFF. The DNA for the CDR3 is TGTGCCAGTTACAGGACATCGGGGACCGGGGAGCTGTTTTTT. The full variable domain, in which reference TRBV19 and TRBJ2-2 provide the parts outside the CDR3, is DGGITQSPKYLFRKEGQNVTLSCEQNLNHDAMYWYRQDPGQGLRLIYYSQIVNDFQKGDIAEGYSVSREKKESFPLTVTSAQKNPTAFYLCASYRTSGTGELFFGEGSRLTVL.

The V call is TRBV7-6, the J call TRBJ2-7; the D gene is possibly TRBD2 (7 bases). Germline V CDR1 and CDR2: SGHVS, FNYEAQ. V was pared by 7 bases and J by 3 bases, with 13 bases between. CDR3 length: 13 residues. The CDR3 loop reads CASTRGADYEQYF. As DNA, the CDR3 is TGTGCCAGCACCCGGGGGGCCGACTACGAGCAGTACTTC.

By sample fraction, this clone is medium-sized. The chain carries TRBV5-1 and TRBJ1-3; D is uncertain. The CDR3 has 14 amino acids. CDR1 SGHRS and CDR2 YFSETQ come from the germline V gene. V was pared by 3 bases and J by 8 bases, with 15 bases between. CDR3 sequence (DNA): TGCGCCAGCAGCTCTGGATTTACCCGGGACACCATATATTTT. Encoded protein: CASSSGFTRDTIYF.

The V gene is TRBV2, the J gene TRBJ2-1; perhaps TRBD1 as D (5 bases). Germline V gene lookup returns CDR1 SNHLY and CDR2 FYNNEI. The CDR3 length is 13 residues. Deletions cut 4 bases from V and 6 bases from J, with 10 bases between. Here the CDR3 DNA reads TGTGCCAGCAGTGGTGACAGATTCAATGAGCAGTTCTTC. It specifies CASSGDRFNEQFF.

J is TRBJ1-2 and V is TRBV4-3; possibly TRBD1 for D (6 bases). Trimming cost V 4 bases and J 8 bases, with 11 bases left between them. Germline values: CDR1 LGHNA, CDR2 YSLEER. The CDR3 runs 12 residues. The chain's CDR3 is CASSRNRDGYTF. The CDR3 DNA reads TGCGCCAGCAGCCGAAACAGGGACGGCTACACCTTC.

This clone occurred a few times. The chain joins TRBV28 to TRBJ2-7; a possible D gene is TRBD2 (6 bases). The CDR3 contains 13 residues. The V and J ends lost 2 bases and 9 bases respectively, with 14 bases between them. Per the germline V gene, CDR1 is MDHEN and CDR2 is SYDVKM. CDR3: CASSLRLGVSQYV. CDR3 in DNA: TGTGCCAGCAGTTTAAGACTAGGAGTCTCGCAGTACGTC.